This entry lists 7 T cell receptor beta chains sequenced from one sample in a study of Graves' ophthalmopathy and Graves' hyperthyroidism. RNA transcripts yielded amplified TCR beta CDR3 regions. Following a first-round RT-PCR that used HTBI primers, a second-round multiplex PCR was carried out. TCRdb fed the multiplex PCR reads into MiXCR, producing one record per CDR3 protein. The top ten clones hold around 3% of a sample with 650,000 to 800,000 distinct CDR3 sequences, under 50% of them seen once. Sequenced input: peripheral blood. The receptor set was obtained from an adult man with Graves' ophthalmopathy.

V usage is TRBV19 and J usage is TRBJ2-1; D is unresolved. CDR3 length equals 12 residues. Per the germline V gene, CDR1 is LNHDA and CDR2 is SQIVND (reference sequence). Deletions cut 1 base from V and 4 bases from J, with 2 bases between. The CDR3 reads CASSIGYNEQFF. CDR3 coding DNA: TGTGCCAGTAGTATAGGGTACAATGAGCAGTTCTTC.

The gene calls are TRBV25-1 and TRBJ1-2; D not certain. The CDR3 is 14 residues long. The germline V gene encodes CDR1 MGHDK and CDR2 SYGVNS. V shed 2 bases and J shed 5 bases, with 12 bases lying between them. Written as DNA, the CDR3 is TGTGCCAGCAGTGAACGATCGGTAGGGTATGGCTACACCTTC. It translates to CASSERSVGYGYTF.

This clonotype turned up a few times. The CDR3 DNA reads TGCGCCAGCAGCCAAGATTCTTTGGAGATTGCTAATGGCTACACCTTC. It is translated as CASSQDSLEIANGYTF. V gene TRBV4-1 combines with J gene TRBJ1-2; D is unresolved. The CDR3 sequence is 16 residues long. In germline, CDR1 is MGHRA, CDR2 YSYEKL. The germline V and J ends were trimmed by 0 bases and 6 bases, with 17 bases remaining between them.

In this sample, this clonotype turned up a few times. A clone one base away is much larger, so this may be a read error. The chain links TRBV13 to TRBJ1-1; D is uncertain. V gave up 0 bases and J gave up 4 bases, with 9 bases separating them. The V gene's germline CDR1 is PRHDT and CDR2 FYEKMQ (reference sequence). This CDR3 spans 14 amino acids. CDR3 coding DNA: TGTGCCAGCAGCTTAGGACCGGCGAGCACTGAAGCTTTCTTT. This encodes CASSLGPASTEAFF.

V usage is TRBV11-2 and J usage is TRBJ2-5; D may match TRBD1 or TRBD2 (5 bases each). Trimming left V 3 bases short and J 5 bases short, with 28 bases between. CDR1 is SGHAT, CDR2 FQNNGV, per germline. This CDR3 has 19 amino acids. The CDR3 DNA is TGTGCCAGCAGCTTTAGTCAGGGTTTACACCGGGGAGCAGGGGAGACCCAGTACTTC. Translation gives CASSFSQGLHRGAGETQYF.

The V and J genes are TRBV29-1 and TRBJ1-1; no firm D call. The CDR3 totals 13 residues. Trimming left V 8 bases short and J 1 base short, with 14 bases between. CDR1 is SQVTM and CDR2 is ANQGSEA in the germline V gene. The DNA for the CDR3 is TGCAGCTCCCTCACCCCGTCGAACACTGAAGCTTTCTTT. Protein product: CSSLTPSNTEAFF.

In the case of this clonotype: This CDR3 is missing its conserved last phenylalanine or tryptophan, likely due to a read error. The limits of the CDR3 on the DNA are not certain, so only TCRdb's listed CDR3 is given. The chain employs TRBV7-2 and TRBJ2-6; the D call TRBD1 from the table was never checked on the DNA. CDR1 and CDR2 from the germline V gene are SGHTA and FQGNSA. The CDR3 numbers 16 amino acids, ends counted. CDR3 sequence: CASSALRGLGANVLTV.